The 9 T cell receptor beta chains presented below share a single source sample, sequenced in a study of CD8+ T cells in alopecia areata. Markers used for sorting pooled cutaneous lymph node cells were CD4, CD8alpha, NKG2D, NKG2ACE and others. Extraction and reverse transcription of RNA yielded cDNA as the sequencing template. The protocol was immunoSEQ multiplex PCR, while the TCRdb copy is restricted to in-frame clones and leaves out a portion. In total the sample includes around 300,000 clones, none of them seen once. Sequences were obtained from CD4+ T cells sorted from a lymph node. The receptors were sampled from a C3H/HeJ mouse with alopecia areata. This strain's MHC haplotype is H2-k.

This clone was seen a few times. Each gene name is a mouse one. Read data end 4 residues before the CDR3 end; the end is taken from the germline J gene. The gene calls are TRBV1 and TRBJ2-1; the match to TRBD2 covers 7 bases. The length of the CDR3 is 14 residues. In germline, CDR1 is NSQYPW, CDR2 LRSPGD (reference sequence). Trimming cost V 5 bases and J 3 bases; bases outside gene matches: 4. The sequenced CDR3 bases are TGCACCTGCAGTTCTATGGGGGGCTATGCT. It yields the protein CTCSSMGGYA. The whole CDR3 protein is CTCSSMGGYAEQFF.

This clone was detected many times. Gene names are mouse gene names. In the same sample, other DNA sequences code for this CDR3. CDR3 bases read: TGTGCCAGCAGTGATCGGGGGGCAAACACCGGG. This encodes CASSDRGANTG. The CDR3 in its entirety is CASSDRGANTGQLYF. This rearrangement joins TRBV13-3 to TRBJ2-2; D is possibly TRBD2 (6 bases). Sequencing ends 4 residues short of the CDR3 end; the germline J gene provides the rest. V lost 1 base to trimming and J lost 0 bases, with 7 bases between them. The CDR3 has 15 residues. Germline CDR1 reads NNHDY; CDR2 reads SYVADS.

Details on this clone: Genes and germline are mouse. The read comes to an end 4 residues before the CDR3 does, leaving the germline J gene to fill in the end. The sample has other DNA sequences that encode this CDR3 too. This chain uses TRBV13-1 with TRBJ2-5, with TRBD2 matching 9 bases. This CDR3 region has 14 residues. From germline, CDR1 is NSHNY and CDR2 SYGAGN. Partial CDR3 DNA: TGTGCCAGCAGTGAGGACTGGGGAGGAGAC. As protein: CASSEDWGGD. In full, the CDR3 reads CASSEDWGGDTQYF.

This clone was seen a handful of times. All gene names here are mouse names. The missing CDR3 end, 4 residues past where the read stops, is filled in from the germline J gene. V is TRBV19 and J is TRBJ2-5; 13 bases match TRBD2. Germline assignment: CDR1 FNHDT and CDR2 SITEND (reference sequence). This CDR3 comprises 17 residues. Losses at the gene ends were 5 bases for V and 0 bases for J; bases not matched to a gene: 6. CDR3 DNA (partial): TGTGCCAGCAGAGGACTGGGGGGGCCGCTTAACCAAGAC. Protein product: CASRGLGGPLNQD. The whole CDR3 protein reads CASRGLGGPLNQDTQYF.

With respect to this clone: Genes here carry mouse names. The read comes to an end 4 residues before the CDR3 does, leaving the germline J gene to fill in the end. The sample contains more than one DNA sequence encoding this CDR3. This chain connects TRBV31 to TRBJ2-1; TRBD2 matches at 9 bases. The CDR3 has 15 amino acids. Trimming removed 0 bases from V and 1 base from J; junction bases left unmatched: 1. From germline, CDR1 is GKSSPN and CDR2 SITVG. The CDR3 DNA, read in part, is TGTGCCTGGAGTCTAGACTGGGGGAACTATGCT. This sequence encodes CAWSLDWGNYA. The full CDR3 is CAWSLDWGNYAEQFF.

Notes on this clone: Genes and germline are mouse. The read halts 3 residues ahead of the CDR3 end, with the missing end drawn from the germline J gene. The chain uses TRBV19 and TRBJ1-6; D not certain. TRBJ1-6 is an ORF, and what it does is uncertain. Per germline, CDR1 FNHDT and CDR2 SITEND (reference sequence). The germline V and J ends were trimmed by 3 bases and 4 bases, with 8 bases remaining between them. This CDR3 is built from 14 residues. The CDR3: CASSNGDYNSPLYF. The CDR3 DNA, read in part, is TGTGCCAGCAGTAATGGGGATTATAATTCGCCC.

This clone was found a few times. This sequence is one base from a far larger clone and is likely a read error. All gene names here are mouse names. The read comes to an end 4 residues before the CDR3 does, leaving the germline J gene to fill in the end. Other nucleotide sequences in the sample specify the same CDR3. This sequence joins TRBV13-2 and TRBJ1-2; perhaps TRBD1 as D (5 bases). Between the trimmed V and J ends, which lost 3 bases and 2 bases, there was a span of 5 bases. This CDR3 contains 12 residues. Germline V gene sequence: CDR1 NNHNN, CDR2 SYGAGS (reference sequence). CDR3 DNA (partial): TGTGCCAGCGGTGCAGGGAACTCC. This gives the protein CASGAGNS. The full CDR3 protein reads CASGAGNSDYTF.

A few counts support this clone. Germline and genes: mouse. The observed sequence ends 4 residues before the CDR3 terminus, with the missing tail filled in from the germline J gene. V is TRBV14 and J is TRBJ2-2, with 10 bases identical to TRBD1. Per the germline V gene, CDR1 is SGHDT and CDR2 is FRDEAV. After removal of 5 bases from V and 3 bases from J, the junction contained 4 bases not matched to a gene. The CDR3 length is 15 residues. CDR3 sequence reads: CASRRQGADTGQLYF. The part of the CDR3 DNA that was read is TGTGCCAGCAGACGACAGGGGGCCGACACCGGG.

This clone was picked up a small number of times. Genes and germline come from the mouse. The read comes to an end 4 residues before the CDR3 does, leaving the germline J gene to fill in the end. Other DNA sequences in the sample encode the same CDR3. The V gene is TRBV13-1, the J gene TRBJ2-4; TRBD1 might be the D (6 bases). From germline, CDR1 is NSHNY and CDR2 SYGAGN. V lost 2 bases to trimming and J lost 3 bases, with 10 bases between them. The CDR3 runs 14 residues. Partial CDR3 DNA: TGTGCCAGCAGTGACCCGGGACAACAAAAC. Amino acid sequence: CASSDPGQQN. The full CDR3 is CASSDPGQQNTLYF.